One T cell receptor beta chain is described in this entry. The data stem from a study of control samples from healthy donors and cancer patients. Clones were sequenced by immunoSEQ multiplex PCR, and TCRdb holds only the in-frame ones, with some missing. Here the sample spans fewer than 40,000 clones, approximately 93% being singletons. The sequencing sample was made of PBMCs. This receptor was taken from a man in his forties with colorectal cancer.

The CDR3 DNA reads TGTGCCAGCAGCCCGGCTGGACAGGGGCTGGGGGGCTACACCTTC. Translation: CASSPAGQGLGGYTF. This chain connects TRBV7-3 to TRBJ1-2, with 9 bases fitting TRBD1. V shed 5 bases and J 8 bases; nucleotides not matched to a gene: 12. The CDR3 length is 15 residues. The germline gives CDR1 SGHTA, CDR2 FQGTGA.